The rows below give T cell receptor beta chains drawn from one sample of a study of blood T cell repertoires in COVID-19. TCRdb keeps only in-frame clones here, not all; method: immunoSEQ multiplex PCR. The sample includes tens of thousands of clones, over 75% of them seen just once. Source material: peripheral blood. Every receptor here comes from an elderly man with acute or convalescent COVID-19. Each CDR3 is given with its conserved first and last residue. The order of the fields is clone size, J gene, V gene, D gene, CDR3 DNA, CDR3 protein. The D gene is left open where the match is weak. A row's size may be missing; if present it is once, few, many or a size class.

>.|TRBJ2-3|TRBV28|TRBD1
TGTGCCAGCAGCCAGGGGGATTACGCAGATACGCAGTATTTT
CASSQGDYADTQYF
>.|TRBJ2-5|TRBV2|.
TGTGCCGGAACGGAGGGACTTGGGGAGACCCAGTACTTC
CAGTEGLGETQYF
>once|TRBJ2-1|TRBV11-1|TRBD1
TGTGCCAGCAGATTCCGGGACAGGGCCTACAATGAGCAGTTCTTC
CASRFRDRAYNEQFF
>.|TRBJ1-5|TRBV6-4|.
TGTGCCAGCGCGACAGATAGGCATCAGCCCCAGCATTTT
CASATDRHQPQHF
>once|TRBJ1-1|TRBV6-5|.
TGTGCCAGCAGTTTTCCGGGGAACACTGAAGCTTTCTTT
CASSFPGNTEAFF
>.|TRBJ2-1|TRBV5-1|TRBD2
TGCGCCAGCAGCTTGGCCAGCGGGGGGTCCCCCTACAATGAGCAGTTCTTC
CASSLASGGSPYNEQFF
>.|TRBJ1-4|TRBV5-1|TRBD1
TGCGCCAGCAGCGAGGGACAGGGAGATGAAAAACTGTTTTTT
CASSEGQGDEKLFF
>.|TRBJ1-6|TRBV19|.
TGTGCCAGCCAGGGATCCTCGTCCCCTGTCCACTTT
CASQGSSSPVHF
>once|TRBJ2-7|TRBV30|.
TGTGCCTGGAGTCCCCGTGTGCTTAGCTCCTACGAGCAGTACTTC
CAWSPRVLSSYEQYF
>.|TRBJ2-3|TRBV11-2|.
TGTGCCAGCAGCTACCCCAGGGGATTGTCAGATACGCAGTATTTT
CASSYPRGLSDTQYF
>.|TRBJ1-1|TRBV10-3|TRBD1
TGTGCCATCAGCGAACAGGGGCGGGCTTTCTTT
CAISEQGRAFF
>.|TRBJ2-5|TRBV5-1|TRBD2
TGCGCCAGCAGCCCCCTAGCGGGGGGGCGAGAGACCCAGTACTTC
CASSPLAGGRETQYF
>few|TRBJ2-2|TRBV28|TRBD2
TGTGCCAGCAGTTTATGGGGACTAGCGGGTGGCCCTGGGGAGCTGTTTTTT
CASSLWGLAGGPGELFF
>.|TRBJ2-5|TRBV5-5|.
TGTGCCAGCAGCATGGGACATAGAGAGACCCAGTACTTC
CASSMGHRETQYF
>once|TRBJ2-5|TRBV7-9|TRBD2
TGTGCCAGCAGAACAACTAGCGGGGCAGAGACCCAGTACTTC
CASRTTSGAETQYF
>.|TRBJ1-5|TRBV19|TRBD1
TGTGCCAGTAGTACACGGGACAGTTTTAGCAATCAGCCCCAGCATTTT
CASSTRDSFSNQPQHF
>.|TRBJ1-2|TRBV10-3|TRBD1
TGTGCCATCAGTGAGTCGTGGGGACAGGGAGGCACCTTC
CAISESWGQGGTF
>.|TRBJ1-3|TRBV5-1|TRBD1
TGCGCCAGCAGCCTCAGACAGGGGCTCTCTGGAAACACCATATATTTT
CASSLRQGLSGNTIYF
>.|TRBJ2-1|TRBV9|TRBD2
TGTGCCAGCAGCGCCGCGTCTAGCGGGGGAGTGAATGAGCAGTTCTTC
CASSAASSGGVNEQFF
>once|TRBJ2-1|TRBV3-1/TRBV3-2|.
TGTGCCAGCAGCCAAGATCTGAGGTACCCCAATGAGCAGTTCTTC
CASSQDLRYPNEQFF
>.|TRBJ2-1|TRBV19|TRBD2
TGTGCCAGCCGATCCCGGCTAGCGGGGGATCGGTTGCAGTTCTTC
CASRSRLAGDRLQFF
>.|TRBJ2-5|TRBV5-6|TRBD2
TGTGCCAGCAGCCCACTACTAGCGGGGGGGAAAGAGACCCAGTACTTC
CASSPLLAGGKETQYF
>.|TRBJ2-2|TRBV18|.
TGTGCCAGCTCACCAAATGGGCCCGGGAACACCGGGGAGCTGTTTTTT
CASSPNGPGNTGELFF
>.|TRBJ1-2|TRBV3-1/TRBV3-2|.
TGTGCCAGCAGCCAAGAACCAGGGGCAGTATATGGCTACACCTTC
CASSQEPGAVYGYTF
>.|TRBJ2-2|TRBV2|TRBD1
TGTGCCAGTGGTAGAGCAAGATCGGGACAGGTGAACACCGGGGAGCTGTTTTTT
CASGRARSGQVNTGELFF
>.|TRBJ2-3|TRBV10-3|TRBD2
TGTGCCTCCCAGCGGGGGGGTTTGACAGATACGCAGTATTTT
CASQRGGLTDTQYF
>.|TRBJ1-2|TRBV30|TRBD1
TGTGCCTTGGACAGGGCTGGAGGCTACACCTTC
CALDRAGGYTF
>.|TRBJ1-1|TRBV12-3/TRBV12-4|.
TGTGCCAGCACCCCCGGGGGGCCAGAAGCTTTCTTT
CASTPGGPEAFF
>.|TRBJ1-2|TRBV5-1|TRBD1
TGCGCCAGCAGCCAGGGGACAGCCAACTATGGCTACACCTTC
CASSQGTANYGYTF
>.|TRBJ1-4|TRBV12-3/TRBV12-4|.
TGTGCCAGCAGTCGGTCCCAGGGCAGTAAACTGTTTTTT
CASSRSQGSKLFF
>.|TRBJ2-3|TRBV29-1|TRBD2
TGCAGCGTTGTGGGTAGCGGGGGTAGCACAGATACGCAGTATTTT
CSVVGSGGSTDTQYF
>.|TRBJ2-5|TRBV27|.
TGTGCCAGCAGTCTAAGCCAAGAGACCCAGTACTTC
CASSLSQETQYF